This T cell receptor beta chain was sequenced in a study of control samples from healthy donors and cancer patients. This table comes from immunoSEQ multiplex PCR, and its TCRdb copy is limited to in-frame clones, with some not included. Of about 160,000 clones listed, approximately 94% are singletons. The germline gives CDR1 SGHAT, CDR2 FQNNGV. The V gene lost 4 bases and the J gene lost 3 bases, with 9 bases spanning the gap. The CDR3 has 14 amino acids. The sample comprised PBMCs. The V and J genes are TRBV11-2 and TRBJ2-2; D remains ambiguous. The clonotype originates from a man between 60 and 75 years old with colorectal cancer. CDR3 sequence: CASSSAAYTGELFF. In DNA, the CDR3 is TGTGCCAGCAGCTCCGCTGCATACACCGGGGAGCTGTTTTTT.